Listed below are T cell receptor beta chains from one sample, sequenced in a study of blood T cells in healthy people across ages. One entry per CDR3 protein results from TCRdb running MiXCR on the 5' RACE reads. The sample lists 750,000 to 850,000 distinct CDR3 sequences, approximately 25% seen once, with approximately 4% in the top ten. Another study also made use of these data, one on T cells of mothers and their children.

The sample taken for sequencing was blood. These receptors originate from a boy aged 5-17 years in good health. CDR3s include the opening cysteine and the closing phenylalanine or tryptophan. Fields, in order: D gene, V gene, clone size, J gene, CDR3 DNA, CDR3 protein. D genes are given only for firm matches. Clone size is not always given. Where it is, it says once, few, many or a class for expanded clones.

d_call: -; v_call: TRBV7-8; clone_size: once; j_call: TRBJ2-5; cdr3_nt: TGTGCCAGCAGCTTAGCCGAGGGGCGTACAAGTGAGACCCAGTACTTC; cdr3_aa: CASSLAEGRTSETQYF
d_call: -; v_call: TRBV7-2; clone_size: few; j_call: TRBJ2-3; cdr3_nt: TGTGCCAGCAGCTTAGTGACGGGGCTCATCACGCAGTATTTT; cdr3_aa: CASSLVTGLITQYF
d_call: TRBD1; v_call: TRBV11-2; clone_size: -; j_call: TRBJ1-5; cdr3_nt: TGTGCCAGCAGCTTAGGTACCCAGGGGGATGGGCCCCAGCATTTT; cdr3_aa: CASSLGTQGDGPQHF
d_call: -; v_call: TRBV6-5; clone_size: -; j_call: TRBJ2-3; cdr3_nt: TGTGCCAGCAGCCCCGGGACTCCCCGCACAGATACGCAGTATTTT; cdr3_aa: CASSPGTPRTDTQYF
d_call: -; v_call: TRBV7-9; clone_size: once; j_call: TRBJ2-2; cdr3_nt: TGTGCCAGCAGCTGGGACATAATGGTTACCGGGGAGCTGTTTTTT; cdr3_aa: CASSWDIMVTGELFF
d_call: -; v_call: TRBV29-1; clone_size: -; j_call: TRBJ2-5; cdr3_nt: TGCAGCGTCACAGGGTGGTCGGAGACCCAGTACTTC; cdr3_aa: CSVTGWSETQYF
d_call: TRBD1; v_call: TRBV6-1; clone_size: few; j_call: TRBJ2-1; cdr3_nt: TGTGCCAGCAGCCTCAGGGGGACCCCAGGCCATGAGCAGTTCTTC; cdr3_aa: CASSLRGTPGHEQFF
d_call: -; v_call: TRBV28; clone_size: -; j_call: TRBJ1-2; cdr3_nt: TGTGCCAGCAGTCCCGTGATAGGCTTGGGGGACTATGGCTACACCTTC; cdr3_aa: CASSPVIGLGDYGYTF
d_call: TRBD1; v_call: TRBV15; clone_size: few; j_call: TRBJ1-1; cdr3_nt: TGTGCCACCAGGAGACAGGGCGGAAGCACTGAAGCTTTCTTT; cdr3_aa: CATRRQGGSTEAFF
d_call: -; v_call: TRBV28; clone_size: -; j_call: TRBJ2-7; cdr3_nt: TGTGCCAGCAGTTTGGCAAACGACAGATCCTACGAGCAGTACTTC; cdr3_aa: CASSLANDRSYEQYF
d_call: -; v_call: TRBV20-1; clone_size: -; j_call: TRBJ2-7; cdr3_nt: TGCAGTGCTAGAGATAAACAGAGTTACTCCTACGAGCAGTACTTC; cdr3_aa: CSARDKQSYSYEQYF
d_call: TRBD2; v_call: TRBV4-3; clone_size: -; j_call: TRBJ2-5; cdr3_nt: TGCGCCAGCAGTAACGCACTAGCGGGCGTACAAGAGACCCAGTACTTC; cdr3_aa: CASSNALAGVQETQYF
d_call: -; v_call: TRBV20-1; clone_size: few; j_call: TRBJ2-3; cdr3_nt: TGCAGTGCTAGGGGGGGCTCGGATACGCAGTATTTT; cdr3_aa: CSARGGSDTQYF
d_call: TRBD2; v_call: TRBV5-1; clone_size: -; j_call: TRBJ2-3; cdr3_nt: TGCGCCAGCAGCAGCAGCGGGGGGCCTCGCACAGATACGCAGTATTTT; cdr3_aa: CASSSSGGPRTDTQYF
d_call: -; v_call: TRBV10-3; clone_size: few; j_call: TRBJ1-2; cdr3_nt: TGTGCCATCAGTGAGTCACCCACAGGGAAGGGCTACACCTTC; cdr3_aa: CAISESPTGKGYTF
d_call: -; v_call: TRBV7-8; clone_size: few; j_call: TRBJ2-6; cdr3_nt: TGTGCCAGCAGCCATCCGGGACAAAGCTCTGGGGCCAACGTCCTGACTTTC; cdr3_aa: CASSHPGQSSGANVLTF
d_call: -; v_call: TRBV29-1; clone_size: -; j_call: TRBJ1-1; cdr3_nt: TGCAGCGTTGCGTGGGGGGGGCAGTGGGGAGCTTTCTTT; cdr3_aa: CSVAWGGQWGAFF
d_call: TRBD1; v_call: TRBV6-5; clone_size: -; j_call: TRBJ2-1; cdr3_nt: TGTGCCAGCAGTTCCCCAGGACAGGCTGAGCAGTTCTTC; cdr3_aa: CASSSPGQAEQFF
d_call: -; v_call: TRBV7-8; clone_size: few; j_call: TRBJ2-5; cdr3_nt: TGTGCCAGCAGCTTAGAGTTTCAGGCATGGGTTGGGGAGACCCAGTACTTC; cdr3_aa: CASSLEFQAWVGETQYF
d_call: TRBD1; v_call: TRBV6-2/TRBV6-3; clone_size: -; j_call: TRBJ1-6; cdr3_nt: TGTGCCAGCAGTTATGACAGGGCGACTTCACCCCTCCACTTT; cdr3_aa: CASSYDRATSPLHF
d_call: TRBD2; v_call: TRBV7-2; clone_size: many; j_call: TRBJ2-1; cdr3_nt: TGTGCCAGCAGCCCCTGGGGGGCGACTAGCGGGAGGAATGAGCAGTTCTTC; cdr3_aa: CASSPWGATSGRNEQFF
d_call: -; v_call: TRBV3-1; clone_size: few; j_call: TRBJ2-7; cdr3_nt: TGTGCCAGCAGCCAAACGGCCTGGGGGGAACCCTACGAGCAGTACTTC; cdr3_aa: CASSQTAWGEPYEQYF
d_call: TRBD2; v_call: TRBV29-1; clone_size: few; j_call: TRBJ2-3; cdr3_nt: TGCAGCGTTGAAGGGACTAGCGGGAGTCGGAGCACAGATACGCAGTATTTT; cdr3_aa: CSVEGTSGSRSTDTQYF
d_call: TRBD2; v_call: TRBV5-6; clone_size: -; j_call: TRBJ2-5; cdr3_nt: TGTGCCAGCAGCTTGGTGGGGGAGGGGGAGACCCAGTACTTC; cdr3_aa: CASSLVGEGETQYF
d_call: -; v_call: TRBV7-3; clone_size: few; j_call: TRBJ1-5; cdr3_nt: TGTGCCAGCAGCTTAACCGGGATTTTGAATCAGCCCCAGCATTTT; cdr3_aa: CASSLTGILNQPQHF
d_call: -; v_call: TRBV14; clone_size: -; j_call: TRBJ2-3; cdr3_nt: TGTGCCAGCAGCCCAGACCAGGGCAGAGGCACAGATACGCAGTATTTT; cdr3_aa: CASSPDQGRGTDTQYF
d_call: -; v_call: TRBV6-6; clone_size: -; j_call: TRBJ1-1; cdr3_nt: TGTGCCAGCAGTTACGAAAGGTTGACTGAAGCTTTCTTT; cdr3_aa: CASSYERLTEAFF
d_call: TRBD1; v_call: TRBV12-3/TRBV12-4; clone_size: few; j_call: TRBJ1-1; cdr3_nt: TGTGCCAGCAGTGGATCGGACAGGGCCACTGAAGCTTTCTTT; cdr3_aa: CASSGSDRATEAFF
d_call: -; v_call: TRBV7-9; clone_size: -; j_call: TRBJ2-5; cdr3_nt: TGTGCCAGCAGCGGGGGACCCCGGGAAGAGACCCAGTACTTC; cdr3_aa: CASSGGPREETQYF
d_call: -; v_call: TRBV4-1; clone_size: -; j_call: TRBJ2-6; cdr3_nt: TGCGCCAGCAGCCAAGATGGGGACCAGGCTGGGGCCAACGTCCTGACTTTC; cdr3_aa: CASSQDGDQAGANVLTF
d_call: -; v_call: TRBV27; clone_size: -; j_call: TRBJ2-5; cdr3_nt: TGTGCCAGCAGTTTAATGACCCAAATGGAGACCCAGTACTTC; cdr3_aa: CASSLMTQMETQYF
d_call: -; v_call: TRBV20-1; clone_size: -; j_call: TRBJ1-2; cdr3_nt: TGCAGCGTTGATAACTCCCTCGACTATGGCTACACCTTC; cdr3_aa: CSVDNSLDYGYTF
d_call: -; v_call: TRBV20-1; clone_size: -; j_call: TRBJ2-7; cdr3_nt: TGCAGTGCTAGTAGTTTCAACTCCTACGAGCAGTACTTC; cdr3_aa: CSASSFNSYEQYF
d_call: -; v_call: TRBV4-3; clone_size: -; j_call: TRBJ1-1; cdr3_nt: TGCGCCAGCAGCCAGAGCCCCGGGGCGTACACTGAAGCTTTCTTT; cdr3_aa: CASSQSPGAYTEAFF
d_call: TRBD1; v_call: TRBV12-3/TRBV12-4; clone_size: few; j_call: TRBJ2-3; cdr3_nt: TGTGCCAGCAGTCAAGGGACAGGGGGCAATACGCAGTATTTT; cdr3_aa: CASSQGTGGNTQYF
d_call: TRBD2; v_call: TRBV7-9; clone_size: few; j_call: TRBJ2-7; cdr3_nt: TGTGCCAGCAGCTTACGGCTAGCGGGGGTCTCCTACGAGCAGTACTTC; cdr3_aa: CASSLRLAGVSYEQYF
d_call: -; v_call: TRBV21-1; clone_size: few; j_call: TRBJ2-7; cdr3_nt: TGTGCCAGCAGCAAAGGGGGAAGGGCCTACGAGCAGTACTTC; cdr3_aa: CASSKGGRAYEQYF
d_call: -; v_call: TRBV30; clone_size: few; j_call: TRBJ1-2; cdr3_nt: TGTGCCTGGGAAGGGACCGCGGCCGGCTACACCTTC; cdr3_aa: CAWEGTAAGYTF
d_call: TRBD1; v_call: TRBV20-1; clone_size: -; j_call: TRBJ1-2; cdr3_nt: TGCAGTGCTAGAGATCTTGTTGTGGGGACAGGGGAGTATGGCTACACCTTC; cdr3_aa: CSARDLVVGTGEYGYTF
d_call: -; v_call: TRBV20-1; clone_size: -; j_call: TRBJ2-7; cdr3_nt: TGCAGTGCTAGGAATCCGGGTTGGCCGTACGAGCAGTACTTC; cdr3_aa: CSARNPGWPYEQYF
d_call: -; v_call: TRBV5-5; clone_size: few; j_call: TRBJ2-2; cdr3_nt: TGTGCCAGCAGCTTGGAAACGCGGCTGTTTTTT; cdr3_aa: CASSLETRLFF
d_call: -; v_call: TRBV3-1; clone_size: few; j_call: TRBJ1-2; cdr3_nt: TGTGCCAGCAGCCAAGTGGCCCCTAACTATGGCTACACCTTC; cdr3_aa: CASSQVAPNYGYTF
d_call: TRBD2; v_call: TRBV29-1; clone_size: -; j_call: TRBJ2-5; cdr3_nt: TGCAGCGTTGAAGTTCAGCGGGAGGGCTTAAATTTCTTC; cdr3_aa: CSVEVQREGLNFF
d_call: -; v_call: TRBV11-2; clone_size: -; j_call: TRBJ1-1; cdr3_nt: TGTGCCAGCAGCTTAGGGGGGGATGGCACTGAAGCTTTCTTT; cdr3_aa: CASSLGGDGTEAFF
d_call: -; v_call: TRBV29-1; clone_size: -; j_call: TRBJ2-5; cdr3_nt: TGCAGCGTCTCCGGAGAGACCCAGTGCTTC; cdr3_aa: CSVSGETQCF
d_call: TRBD1; v_call: TRBV5-1; clone_size: few; j_call: TRBJ2-7; cdr3_nt: TGCGCCAGCAGCTTGGAATCAGGGGGTTTCGAGCAGTACTTC; cdr3_aa: CASSLESGGFEQYF
d_call: -; v_call: TRBV2; clone_size: -; j_call: TRBJ1-2; cdr3_nt: TGTGCCAGCAGTGAAGAAACGGGCTTCTATGGCTACACCTTC; cdr3_aa: CASSEETGFYGYTF
d_call: -; v_call: TRBV19; clone_size: few; j_call: TRBJ2-5; cdr3_nt: TGTGCCAGTCCCCCTCCGGGCTGGGCCCTCGCAGCCAGCCAAGAGACCCAGTACTTC; cdr3_aa: CASPPPGWALAASQETQYF
d_call: TRBD1; v_call: TRBV7-3; clone_size: -; j_call: TRBJ2-2; cdr3_nt: TGTGCCAGCAGCCAGGGGGCGCGTGGCACCGGGGAGCTGCTTTTT; cdr3_aa: CASSQGARGTGELLF
d_call: -; v_call: TRBV5-1; clone_size: -; j_call: TRBJ2-5; cdr3_nt: TGCGCCATCAGCTTGACCCTTCAAGAGACCCAGTACTTC; cdr3_aa: CAISLTLQETQYF
d_call: TRBD1; v_call: TRBV12-3/TRBV12-4; clone_size: -; j_call: TRBJ1-5; cdr3_nt: TGTGCCAGCAGTAAACCGGGACAGGGGTTTCAGCCCCAGCATTTT; cdr3_aa: CASSKPGQGFQPQHF